One and the same sample provided the 3 T cell receptor beta chains below, sequenced in a study of T cell responses to AZD1222 COVID-19 vaccine. Clones were read by immunoSEQ multiplex PCR, and TCRdb kept only the in-frame ones, dropping some. The repertoire holds around 100,000 clones, with 86% as singletons. The source material was peripheral blood, sampled on day 0 of AZD1222 vaccination. The origin of the receptors is an adult in good health.

The V gene is TRBV7-9, the J gene TRBJ2-1; possible D gene TRBD1, 6 bases. The CDR3 is 14 residues long. Looked up from germline, CDR1 is SEHNR and CDR2 is FQNEAQ (reference sequence). V gave up 5 bases and J gave up 8 bases, with 16 bases separating them. The CDR3 sequence: CASSPPGGGDEQFF. CDR3 sequence (DNA): TGTGCCAGCAGCCCGCCGGGTGGGGGCGATGAGCAGTTCTTC.

The CDR3 DNA is TGTGCCAGCAGAGTAGGGACAGCCACTGGAAACACCATATATTTT. It encodes CASRVGTATGNTIYF. The V and J genes are TRBV6-5 and TRBJ1-3, with 7 bases aligning to TRBD1. The length of the CDR3 is 15 residues. V lost 6 bases, J lost 2 bases, and 7 bases stayed unmatched. CDR1 and CDR2 from the germline V gene are MNHEY and SVGAGI.

The chain uses TRBV3-1 (or the pseudogene TRBV3-2) and TRBJ1-2; D is ambiguous. The CDR3 loop spans 15 amino acids. The V gene lost 1 base and the J gene lost 4 bases, with 13 bases spanning the gap. Germline V gene data show CDR1 as LGHDT and CDR2 as YNNKEL (reference sequence). CDR3 sequence (DNA): TGTGCCAGCAGCCAAGGATTGAGGATACTCTATGGCTACACCTTC. This translates into CASSQGLRILYGYTF.